This TCR beta chain was found in a study of graft-versus-host responses after intestinal transplantation. The CDR3 has 14 amino acids. V dropped 0 bases and J dropped 6 bases, with 10 bases sitting between them. The germline V gene has CDR1 SGHNT and CDR2 YYREEE (reference sequence). The protocol was immunoSEQ multiplex PCR, while the TCRdb copy is restricted to in-frame clones and leaves out a portion. The sample includes about 85,000 clones, approximately 90% of them seen just once. Note on this clone: Its target is unknown.

The source material was unstimulated CD8+ T cells sorted from spleen or lymph node cells, sampled before transplant. This TCR was recovered from a human donor who was the organ donor for an intestinal transplant. The chain carries TRBV5-4 and TRBJ2-1; D may be TRBD2 (6 bases). This chain's CDR3 is CASSLDGGSNEQFF. In DNA, the CDR3 is TGTGCCAGCAGCTTGGACGGGGGTTCCAATGAGCAGTTCTTC.